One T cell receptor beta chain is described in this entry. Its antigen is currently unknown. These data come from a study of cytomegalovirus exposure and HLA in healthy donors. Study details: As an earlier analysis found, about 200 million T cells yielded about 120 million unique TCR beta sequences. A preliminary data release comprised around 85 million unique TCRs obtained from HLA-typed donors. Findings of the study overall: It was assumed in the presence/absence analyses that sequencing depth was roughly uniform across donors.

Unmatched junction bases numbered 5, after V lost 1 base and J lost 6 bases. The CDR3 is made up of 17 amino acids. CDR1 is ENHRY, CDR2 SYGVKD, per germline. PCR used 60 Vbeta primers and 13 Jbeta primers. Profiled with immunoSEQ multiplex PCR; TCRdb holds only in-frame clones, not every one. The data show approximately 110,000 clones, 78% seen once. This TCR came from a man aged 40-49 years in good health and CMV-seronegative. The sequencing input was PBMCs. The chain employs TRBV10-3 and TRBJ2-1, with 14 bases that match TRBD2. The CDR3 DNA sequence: TGTGCCATCAGTGAGTTACCCGGGACTAGCGGGAGCAATGAGCAGTTCTTC. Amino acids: CAISELPGTSGSNEQFF.